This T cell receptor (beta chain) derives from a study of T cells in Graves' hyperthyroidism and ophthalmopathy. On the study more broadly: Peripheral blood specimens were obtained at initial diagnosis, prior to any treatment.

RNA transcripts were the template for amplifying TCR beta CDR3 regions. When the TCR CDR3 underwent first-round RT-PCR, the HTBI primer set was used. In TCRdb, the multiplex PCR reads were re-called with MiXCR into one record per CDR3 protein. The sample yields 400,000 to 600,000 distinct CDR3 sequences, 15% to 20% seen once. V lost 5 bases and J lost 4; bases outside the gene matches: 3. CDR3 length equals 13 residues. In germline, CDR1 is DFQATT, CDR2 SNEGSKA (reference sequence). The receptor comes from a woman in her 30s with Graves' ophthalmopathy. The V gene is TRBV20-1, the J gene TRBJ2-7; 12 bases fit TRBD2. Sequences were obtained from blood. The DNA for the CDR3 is TGCAGTGCTCATCTAGCGGGAGGGTACGAGCAGTACTTC. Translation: CSAHLAGGYEQYF.